This T cell receptor beta chain was captured by sequencing in a study of blood T cell repertoires in COVID-19. Sequencing used immunoSEQ multiplex PCR; TCRdb keeps in-frame clones, though not all of them. Of more than 300,000 clones listed, more than 70% were seen once; the top ten hold about 10%. The source material was peripheral blood. This sequence was found in a woman aged 25 to 39 with COVID-19, enrolled during active disease.

Written as DNA, the CDR3 is TGTGCCAGCAGGAACACAGGGACCAATCAGCCCCAGCATTTT. This encodes CASRNTGTNQPQHF. V is TRBV27 and J is TRBJ1-5; D perhaps matches TRBD1 (6 bases). Germline loops: CDR1 MNHEY, CDR2 SMNVEV (reference sequence). V lost 6 bases and J lost 3, with 12 bases in between. CDR3 length equals 14 residues.